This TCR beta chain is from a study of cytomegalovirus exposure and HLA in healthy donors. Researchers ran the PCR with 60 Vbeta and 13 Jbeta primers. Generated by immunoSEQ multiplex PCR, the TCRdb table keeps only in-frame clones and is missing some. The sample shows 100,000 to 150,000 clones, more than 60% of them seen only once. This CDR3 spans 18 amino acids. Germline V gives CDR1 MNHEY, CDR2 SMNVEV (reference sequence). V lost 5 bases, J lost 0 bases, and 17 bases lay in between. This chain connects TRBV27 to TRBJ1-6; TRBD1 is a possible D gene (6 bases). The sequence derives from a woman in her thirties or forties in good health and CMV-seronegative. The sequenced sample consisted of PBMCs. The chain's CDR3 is CASSVRQDPTSYNSPLHF. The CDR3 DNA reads TGTGCCAGCAGTGTGCGACAGGATCCCACCTCCTATAATTCACCCCTCCACTTT.